A single sample is the source of the 18 T cell receptor beta chains below, sequenced in a study of blood T cell repertoires in COVID-19. Here immunoSEQ multiplex PCR was the method, and the copy in TCRdb shows in-frame clones only, minus some. The sample records around 70,000 clones, 75% to 90% being singletons. The sequenced sample was peripheral blood. These receptors were taken from a man aged 45-65 years with COVID-19, enrolled during active disease.

The chain carries TRBV18 and TRBJ2-1; D unclear. Germline V CDR1 and CDR2: KGHSH, LQKENI. CDR3 length: 14 residues. V lost 1 base, J lost 6 bases, and 10 bases lay in between. Here the CDR3 reads CASSPRQASNEQFF. The CDR3 DNA is TGTGCCAGCTCACCACGGCAGGCTTCCAATGAGCAGTTCTTC.

This rearrangement joins TRBV4-1 to TRBJ2-6, with a weak D call TRBD1 (6 bases). Germline V lookup: CDR1 MGHRA, CDR2 YSYEKL. This CDR3 is 16 amino acids long. Trimming stripped 5 bases from V and 0 bases from J, with 11 bases between. The DNA of the CDR3 is TGCGCCAGCAGCTTTCAGGGGAGCTCTGGGGCCAACGTCCTGACTTTC. Translating it yields CASSFQGSSGANVLTF.

The rearrangement uses TRBV5-6 and TRBJ1-2; D may be TRBD1 (5 bases). This CDR3 is 15 amino acids long. Per germline, CDR1 SGHDT and CDR2 YYEEEE. With 7 bases removed from V and 8 bases from J, the gap between germline ends came to 24 bases. The CDR3 region has the DNA TGTGCCAGCTGGTCGATCAGGGTTCTTGTAGGGGGCTACACCTTC. It codes for CASWSIRVLVGGYTF.

This clone came up a few times. The rearrangement joins TRBV30 to TRBJ2-3; D perhaps matches TRBD1 (6 bases). From germline, CDR1 is GTSNPN and CDR2 SVGIG (reference sequence). Trimming shortened V by 4 bases and J by 9 bases, and 20 bases separated the two germline ends. This CDR3 is 14 amino acids long. The CDR3 sequence is CAWKDGGQVVTQYF. DNA for the CDR3: TGTGCCTGGAAGGATGGGGGCCAGGTGGTCACGCAGTATTTT.

V gene TRBV27 combines with J gene TRBJ2-1, with 10 nucleotides matching TRBD1. J gave up 8 bases and V 4 bases, and 8 bases lay outside the gene matches. The CDR3 sequence is 15 residues long. Germline CDR1 reads MNHEY; CDR2 reads SMNVEV (reference sequence). The CDR3 is CASSSRDRGIDEQFF. Here the CDR3 DNA reads TGTGCCAGCAGTTCCCGGGACAGGGGTATTGATGAGCAGTTCTTC.

V is TRBV5-4 and J is TRBJ1-2, with D tentatively TRBD1 (6 bases). The CDR3 runs 16 residues. Germline CDR1 SGHNT, CDR2 YYREEE (reference sequence). The V and J ends lost 6 bases and 7 bases respectively, with 25 bases between them. The CDR3 coding sequence is TGTGCCAGCACTACTGGGGGCAGCTCGTCCTTAGGTGGCTACACCTTC. Its translation: CASTTGGSSSLGGYTF. Drawing the rest from reference TRBV5-4 and TRBJ1-2, the complete variable domain is ETGVTQSPTHLIKTRGQQVTLRCSSQSGHNTVSWYQQALGQGPQFIFQYYREEENGRGNFPPRFSGLQFPNYSSELNVNALELDDSALYLCASTTGGSSSLGGYTFGSGTRLTVV.

The chain combines TRBV9 with TRBJ2-5; TRBD1 aligns across 7 bases. Trimming cost V 1 base and J 0 bases; bases outside gene matches: 3. This CDR3 region has 15 residues. CDR1 is SGDLS, CDR2 YYNGEE, per germline. For the CDR3, the DNA is TGTGCCAGCAGCGTAATAGGGGGCAACCAAGAGACCCAGTACTTC. Its protein product is CASSVIGGNQETQYF.

The chain employs TRBV14 and TRBJ2-4, with TRBD1 matching 9 bases. The trim removed 2 bases at V and 7 bases at J, leaving 3 bases unmatched. Germline V gives CDR1 SGHDN, CDR2 FVKESK. The CDR3 has 14 residues. The CDR3 DNA reads as TGTGCCAGCAGCCAAATAGACAGGGGGAACATTCAGTACTTC. Protein: CASSQIDRGNIQYF.

This clone has a single count. This chain links TRBV29-1 with TRBJ2-3, with D possibly TRBD2 on 5 matching bases. This CDR3 comprises 12 residues. Deletions cut 6 bases from V and 4 bases from J, with 11 bases between. The germline gives CDR1 SQVTM, CDR2 ANQGSEA. The CDR3 region is CSVRLAADTQYF. CDR3 bases: TGCAGCGTCCGGCTAGCAGCAGATACGCAGTATTTT.

V and J are TRBV28 and TRBJ2-3; 9 bases match TRBD2. Germline CDR1 is MDHEN and CDR2 is SYDVKM. CDR3 length: 16 residues. The V gene end was trimmed by 4 bases and the J gene end by 0 bases; junction bases not matched to a gene: 5. The CDR3 DNA sequence: TGTGCCAGCAGTTCCCCCCTAGCGGGAAGCACAGATACGCAGTATTTT. Protein product: CASSSPLAGSTDTQYF. Based on the CDR3 plus reference TRBV28 and TRBJ2-3, the full variable domain is DVKVTQSSRYLVKRTGEKVFLECVQDMDHENMFWYRQDPGLGLRLIYFSYDVKMKEKGDIPEGYSVSREKKERFSLILESASTNQTSMYLCASSSPLAGSTDTQYFGPGTRLTVL.

The rearrangement joins TRBV6-1 to TRBJ2-1; 7 positions agree with TRBD2. The CDR3 is 17 residues long. CDR1 is MNHNS, CDR2 SASEGT, per germline. V shed 2 bases, J shed 0 bases, and the junction held 7 bases outside the gene matches. As DNA, the CDR3 is TGTGCCAGCAGTGAACCCCGCGGCGGGAGCTCCTACAATGAGCAGTTCTTC. As protein: CASSEPRGGSSYNEQFF.

The V and J genes are TRBV3-1 (or the pseudogene TRBV3-2) and TRBJ2-7; 12 bases line up with TRBD2. V lost 2 bases to trimming and J lost 6 bases; unmatched junction nucleotides: 2. Germline V gene lookup returns CDR1 LGHDT and CDR2 YNNKEL (reference sequence). The CDR3 consists of 14 residues. The CDR3 here is CASSQLAGGREQYF. CDR3 coding DNA: TGTGCCAGCAGCCAACTAGCGGGAGGGCGCGAGCAGTACTTC.

V gene TRBV24-1 combines with J gene TRBJ1-1; D ambiguous. CDR1 KGHDR and CDR2 SFDVKD come from the germline V gene. The ends were cut back, 5 bases at V and 1 base at J, with 10 bases in the middle. This CDR3 has 14 residues. The CDR3 sequence is CATSAWGENTEAFF. Written as DNA, the CDR3 is TGTGCCACCAGTGCCTGGGGAGAGAACACTGAAGCTTTCTTT.

As to this clone: At one of its ends the junction is not consistent with the germline gene, which may arise from a read error. The V and J genes are TRBV5-1 and TRBJ1-1, with D uncertain. CDR3 length: 13 residues. From germline, CDR1 is SGHRS and CDR2 YFSETQ. CDR3 protein: CASSLGANAEAFF. Here the CDR3 DNA reads TGCGCCAGCAGCTTGGGGGCGAACGCTGAAGCTTTCTTT.

The rearrangement links TRBV6-6 to TRBJ2-4; TRBD1 matches at 7 bases. Germline assignment: CDR1 MNHNY and CDR2 SVGAGI (reference sequence). This CDR3 region has 14 residues. V lost 2 bases to trimming and J lost 3 bases; unmatched junction nucleotides: 1. The CDR3 loop is CASSYGTDKNIQYF. CDR3 DNA sequence: TGTGCCAGCAGTTACGGGACAGACAAAAACATTCAGTACTTC.

In DNA, the CDR3 is TGCGCCAGCAGCCGGGACGGACAGCCGAACACCGGGGAGCTGTTTTTT. It is translated as CASSRDGQPNTGELFF. The rearrangement uses TRBV5-1 and TRBJ2-2; D possibly corresponds to TRBD1 (6 bases). V was cut by 4 bases and J by 0 bases, with 13 bases left in between. Germline V gene lookup returns CDR1 SGHRS and CDR2 YFSETQ. This CDR3 has 16 residues.

This chain connects TRBV11-2 to TRBJ2-5, with 10 bases identical to TRBD2. CDR3 length: 15 residues. Germline CDR1 SGHAT, CDR2 FQNNGV. V gave up 5 bases and J gave up 7 bases; unmatched junction bases: 10. The CDR3 nucleotides are TGTGCCAGCAGCCCAGGACTAGCGGTGGGGGGGACCCAGTACTTC. It yields the protein CASSPGLAVGGTQYF.

The chain combines TRBV11-2 with TRBJ2-1, with D possibly being TRBD1 (6 bases). The CDR3 loop spans 15 amino acids. The V gene's germline CDR1 is SGHAT and CDR2 FQNNGV. Trimming removed 4 bases at V and 7 bases at J, with 17 bases between. CDR3 sequence (DNA): TGTGCCAGCAGCTCCGGACAGAACCGGATGAATGAGCAGTTCTTC. Translation: CASSSGQNRMNEQFF. Complete variable domain (other parts from reference TRBV11-2 and TRBJ2-1): EAGVAQSPRYKIIEKRQSVAFWCNPISGHATLYWYQQILGQGPKLLIQFQNNGVVDDSQLPKDRFSAERLKGVDSTLKIQPAKLEDSAVYLCASSSGQNRMNEQFFGPGTRLTVL.